The 6 T cell receptor beta chains below come from one sample, sequenced in a study of T cells in Graves' hyperthyroidism and ophthalmopathy. What was amplified from RNA transcripts were TCR beta CDR3 regions. HTBI primers were the set used in a first-round RT-PCR of the TCR CDR3. TCRdb analysed the multiplex PCR reads with MiXCR anew, one entry per CDR3 protein. The data contain about 840,000 distinct CDR3 sequences, 35% to 45% of them singletons. What was sequenced was blood. The receptors here all came from a man aged 18-30 years with Graves' hyperthyroidism.

The chain has TRBV7-2 and TRBJ1-4; 8 bases match TRBD1. J was trimmed by 5 bases and V by 5 bases; bases with no gene match: 7. The CDR3 extends over 15 amino acids. Germline CDR1 SGHTA, CDR2 FQGNSA. The CDR3 loop reads CASSHATGENEKLFF. CDR3 bases: TGTGCCAGCAGCCACGCGACAGGGGAGAATGAAAAACTGTTTTTT.

This clonotype turned up a few times. The genes are TRBV5-1 and TRBJ2-6; 7 bases match TRBD1. V gave up 4 bases and J gave up 0 bases; unmatched junction bases: 10. CDR3 length equals 18 residues. The germline V gene encodes CDR1 SGHRS and CDR2 YFSETQ. Written as DNA, the CDR3 is TGCGCCAGCAGCGAGACCGGGACAGACCACTCTGGGGCCAACGTCCTGACTTTC. Translation gives CASSETGTDHSGANVLTF. The full variable domain, rest sourced from reference TRBV5-1 and TRBJ2-6, is KAGVTQTPRYLIKTRGQQVTLSCSPISGHRSVSWYQQTPGQGLQFLFEYFSETQRNKGNFPGRFSGRQFSNSRSEMNVSTLELGDSALYLCASSETGTDHSGANVLTFGAGSRLTVL.

This chain joins TRBV2 and TRBJ2-2; 7 bases are a match to TRBD2. This CDR3 has 14 residues. J was trimmed by 4 bases and V by 8 bases; bases with no gene match: 7. The germline gives CDR1 SNHLY, CDR2 FYNNEI. Here the CDR3 reads CASWRGSSTGELFF. The CDR3 DNA reads as TGTGCCAGCTGGCGGGGGAGTAGCACCGGGGAGCTGTTTTTT.

J is TRBJ1-2 and V is TRBV9, with D possibly matching TRBD1 (6 bases). Trimming pared 0 bases from V and 4 bases from J, leaving 16 bases between. Germline V lookup: CDR1 SGDLS, CDR2 YYNGEE. The length of the CDR3 is 16 residues. Here the CDR3 DNA reads TGTGCCAGCAGCGTAGAGGGGGTCGGCGGTACCTATGGCTACACCTTC. This translates into CASSVEGVGGTYGYTF.

This clonotype has only a few counts. The rearrangement links TRBV7-8 to TRBJ1-1; the match to TRBD1 covers 10 bases. V shed 5 bases, J shed 4 bases, and the junction held 13 bases outside the gene matches. CDR1 is SGHVS, CDR2 FQNEAQ, per germline. This CDR3 region has 17 residues. CDR3 nucleotide sequence: TGTGCCAGCAGCCGCGGGGTCCCCGGGACAGGGGCCACTGAAGCTTTCTTT. It encodes CASSRGVPGTGATEAFF.

This clonotype came up many times. The chain couples TRBV29-1 to TRBJ1-4, with no clear D. V was shortened by 7 bases and J by 0 bases, with 12 bases between the two germline ends. This CDR3 has 14 amino acids. CDR1 SQVTM and CDR2 ANQGSEA come from the germline V gene. In nucleotides, the CDR3 is TGCAGCGCCTCGGGGTACGCAACTAATGAAAAACTGTTTTTT. It translates to CSASGYATNEKLFF.